This passage covers 24 T cell receptor beta chains from one sample sequenced in a study of cytomegalovirus exposure and HLA in healthy donors. It was with 60 Vbeta and 13 Jbeta primers that the PCR ran. Clones were read by immunoSEQ multiplex PCR, and TCRdb kept only the in-frame ones, dropping some. The repertoire has 75,000 to 90,000 clones, around 70% of them found once; the top ten carry 11%. Material for sequencing was PBMCs. These receptors all stem from a woman in her thirties or forties in good health and CMV-seropositive.

This clone has a handful of counts. Other DNA sequences in this sample translate to the same CDR3. The genes are TRBV5-6 and TRBJ2-7; D is uncertain. With 0 bases removed from V and 5 bases from J, the gap between germline ends came to 6 bases. This CDR3 is built from 12 residues. CDR1 is SGHDT and CDR2 is YYEEEE in the germline V gene. Written as DNA, the CDR3 is TGTGCCAGCAGCTTGGTAGGAGACGAGCAGTACTTC. It yields the protein CASSLVGDEQYF.

The chain employs TRBV27 and TRBJ2-7; D might be TRBD2 (5 bases). Trimming took 7 bases from V and 2 from J, leaving 21 bases between them. The CDR3 covers 16 residues. Germline V gives CDR1 MNHEY, CDR2 SMNVEV (reference sequence). The CDR3 sequence: CASTSQVGVGAYEQYF. In nucleotides, the CDR3 is TGTGCCAGCACCTCCCAGGTGGGCGTCGGGGCCTACGAGCAGTACTTC.

V gene TRBV30 combines with J gene TRBJ2-1; 10 nucleotides line up with TRBD2. The CDR3 spans 15 residues. The trim removed 4 bases at V and 2 bases at J, leaving 5 bases unmatched. Germline CDR1 and CDR2: GTSNPN and SVGIG (reference sequence). CDR3 in amino acids: CAWKGLASPYNEQFF. In nucleotides, the CDR3 is TGTGCCTGGAAGGGACTAGCGTCCCCCTACAATGAGCAGTTCTTC. Full variable domain (rest looked up from reference TRBV30 and TRBJ2-1): SQTIHQWPATLVQPVGSPLSLECTVEGTSNPNLYWYRQAAGRGLQLLFYSVGIGQISSEVPQNLSASRPQDRQFILSSKKLLLSDSGFYLCAWKGLASPYNEQFFGPGTRLTVL.

This clone occurred once. Compared with germline, one end of the junction differs, possibly owing to a read error. The chain employs TRBV7-2 and TRBJ1-2, with 9 bases that match TRBD1. CDR3 size: 15 residues. CDR1 and CDR2 (germline): SGHTA, FQGNSA. DNA of the CDR3: TGTGCCAGCAGCTCCGGGACAGGGTCCAACTATGGCTACCCCTTC. Translating it yields CASSSGTGSNYGYPF.

This sequence joins TRBV2 and TRBJ2-3, with D perhaps matching TRBD2 (5 bases). The germline V and J ends were trimmed by 5 bases and 3 bases, with 6 bases remaining between them. The length of the CDR3 is 12 residues. Germline V gene lookup returns CDR1 SNHLY and CDR2 FYNNEI. CDR3 nucleotide sequence: TGTGCCAGCAGTAGGGAGACAGATACGCAGTATTTT. It codes for CASSRETDTQYF.

The V gene is TRBV9, the J gene TRBJ1-3; the D is unclear. This CDR3 has 19 residues. Trimming took 0 bases from V and 1 from J, leaving 20 bases between them. Germline assignment: CDR1 SGDLS and CDR2 YYNGEE. The CDR3, as DNA: TGTGCCAGCAGCGTAGCTTGGAAAACAGAAGTCTCATCTGGAAACACCATATATTTT. Translating it yields CASSVAWKTEVSSGNTIYF.

This clone has at least ten counts. The J gene is TRBJ2-5, the V gene TRBV5-1, with 10 nucleotides matching TRBD1. CDR3 length equals 15 residues. V was pared by 3 bases and J by 4 bases, with 6 bases of the junction left unmatched. Germline V gene lookup returns CDR1 SGHRS and CDR2 YFSETQ. The CDR3 reads CASSSTGTGVETQYF. CDR3 bases: TGCGCCAGCAGCTCCACCGGGACAGGGGTAGAGACCCAGTACTTC.

This sequence joins TRBV9 and TRBJ1-2; 7 bases match TRBD1. The junction had 5 bases not matched to a gene; V was cut back by 3 bases and J by 6 bases. The germline V gene has CDR1 SGDLS and CDR2 YYNGEE. There are 13 residues in the CDR3. This chain's CDR3 is CASSERGGDGYTF. The DNA of the CDR3 is TGTGCCAGCAGCGAAAGAGGGGGCGATGGCTACACCTTC.

J is TRBJ2-5 and V is TRBV6-1, with 7 bases that match TRBD1. The assigned J gene may be wrong: the sequence end matches TRBJ2-7 better. This CDR3 spans 14 amino acids. In germline, CDR1 is MNHNS, CDR2 SASEGT. The CDR3 sequence: CASTRGKESYEQYF. The CDR3 nucleotides are TGTGCCAGCACCAGGGGGAAGGAGAGCTACGAGCAGTACTTC.

The genes are TRBV19 and TRBJ2-2; tentative D call: TRBD1 (5 bases). Germline V gene sequence: CDR1 LNHDA, CDR2 SQIVND (reference sequence). Trimming took off 3 bases at V and 4 bases at J, with 12 bases between the two ends. The CDR3 is 15 residues long. The CDR3 protein is CASSMGQGATGELFF. The CDR3, as DNA: TGTGCCAGTAGTATGGGCCAGGGCGCCACCGGGGAGCTGTTTTTT.

This clone has more than one count but fewer than ten. This chain links TRBV7-2 with TRBJ1-4; 11 positions match TRBD1. CDR1 and CDR2 from the germline V gene are SGHTA and FQGNSA. V dropped 6 bases and J dropped 6; count of bases not matched to a gene: 9. This CDR3 contains 16 residues. CDR3 in amino acids: CASRFRPGQGDEKLFF. The CDR3 coding sequence is TGTGCCAGCAGATTCCGGCCGGGACAGGGGGATGAAAAACTGTTTTTT.

This clone was counted only a few times. The J gene is TRBJ2-1, the V gene TRBV6-5; D is unclear. CDR1 and CDR2 (germline): MNHEY, SVGAGI. The CDR3 has 14 amino acids. Trimming removed 6 bases from V and 0 bases from J, with 9 bases in between. The CDR3: CASSVVSSYNEQFF. CDR3 nucleotide sequence: TGTGCCAGCAGCGTAGTTTCCTCCTACAATGAGCAGTTCTTC.

The gene calls are TRBV7-2 and TRBJ1-5; 10 bases align to TRBD1. Germline-derived CDR1 and CDR2 are SGHTA and FQGNSA. This CDR3 has 16 residues. The V and J ends lost 3 bases and 5 bases, in that order; junction bases with no gene match: 7. The DNA for the CDR3 is TGTGCCAGCAGCTTCGGACAGGGGGGCTCGTATCAGCCCCAGCATTTT. Translated: CASSFGQGGSYQPQHF.

The chain couples TRBV6-4 to TRBJ1-2, with 8 bases matching TRBD1. The CDR3 length is 15 residues. V dropped 3 bases and J dropped 5; count of bases not matched to a gene: 8. CDR1 is MRHNA, CDR2 SNTAGT, per germline. CDR3 nucleotides: TGTGCCAGCAGTGAAAGGACAGGGAGATGGTATGGCTACACCTTC. It codes for CASSERTGRWYGYTF.

The chain uses TRBV2 and TRBJ1-5; 7 bases are a match to TRBD1. There are 14 residues in the CDR3. The V gene's germline CDR1 is SNHLY and CDR2 FYNNEI. V lost 3 bases and J lost 6; bases outside the gene matches: 5. The DNA for the CDR3 is TGTGCCAGCAGTGAGCAGGGGGGACGTCAGCCCCAGCATTTT. This codes for CASSEQGGRQPQHF. Drawing the rest from reference TRBV2 and TRBJ1-5, the complete variable domain is EPEVTQTPSHQVTQMGQEVILRCVPISNHLYFYWYRQILGQKVEFLVSFYNNEISEKSEIFDDQFSVERPDGSNFTLKIRSTKLEDSAMYFCASSEQGGRQPQHFGDGTRLSIL.

This clone was counted a few times. The J gene is TRBJ2-3, the V gene TRBV6-5; no clear D. The germline V and J ends were trimmed by 5 bases and 3 bases, with 12 bases remaining between them. This CDR3 comprises 14 residues. CDR1 and CDR2 (germline): MNHEY, SVGAGI. The CDR3 DNA follows: TGTGCCAGCAGTCTCCTGACTCCAACAGATACGCAGTATTTT. Protein product: CASSLLTPTDTQYF.

The chain has TRBV6-1 and TRBJ1-2; D possibly corresponds to TRBD1 (5 bases). This CDR3 has 19 residues. The germline CDR1 and CDR2 sequences are MNHNS and SASEGT. The germline V and J ends were trimmed by 0 bases and 8 bases, with 28 bases remaining between them. The CDR3 sequence is CASSEAIGSLGGNTEGYTF. The DNA of the CDR3 is TGTGCCAGCAGTGAAGCGATAGGTTCCCTCGGGGGGAACACGGAAGGCTACACCTTC.

The chain carries TRBV6-1 and TRBJ1-3; TRBD1 might be the D (5 bases). This CDR3 spans 15 amino acids. Deletions cut 6 bases from V and 0 bases from J, with 12 bases between. Germline values: CDR1 MNHNS, CDR2 SASEGT. The CDR3 coding sequence is TGTGCCAGCAGGTCAAGGGGCTCCTCTGGAAACACCATATATTTT. It translates to CASRSRGSSGNTIYF.

The rearrangement joins TRBV5-1 to TRBJ2-5; maybe TRBD1 (5 bases). The ends were cut back, 5 bases at V and 5 bases at J, with 22 bases in the middle. CDR1 SGHRS and CDR2 YFSETQ come from the germline V gene. The CDR3 runs to 16 residues. In nucleotides, the CDR3 is TGCGCCAGCAGTCCTGGGGCGACAACTCCAAAGGAGACCCAGTACTTC. This sequence encodes CASSPGATTPKETQYF.

The chain combines TRBV27 with TRBJ2-2; 8 positions match TRBD2. This CDR3 has 15 residues. V was clipped by 1 base and J by 3 bases; unmatched bases: 1. The germline CDR1 and CDR2 sequences are MNHEY and SMNVEV (reference sequence). The DNA of the CDR3 is TGTGCCAGCAGTTTATGGGGACTAGACACCGGGGAGCTGTTTTTT. Translated, it gives CASSLWGLDTGELFF.

This chain connects TRBV10-2 to TRBJ2-5, with 9 bases lining up with TRBD2. This CDR3 is 14 amino acids long. Germline V lookup: CDR1 WSHSY, CDR2 SAAADI. The V gene end was trimmed by 6 bases and the J gene end by 6 bases; junction bases not matched to a gene: 8. CDR3 sequence reads: CASSQGLARKTQYF. In DNA form, the CDR3 reads TGCGCCAGCAGCCAGGGACTAGCAAGGAAGACCCAGTACTTC.

The rearrangement links TRBV4-2 to TRBJ2-1; 13 bases fit TRBD2. Losses at the gene ends were 2 bases for V and 7 bases for J; bases not matched to a gene: 11. Germline V lookup: CDR1 LGHNA, CDR2 YNFKEQ. CDR3 size: 18 residues. The CDR3 DNA follows: TGTGCCAGCAGCCAAAATACCGGGACTAGCGGGGCGGTTAATGAGCAGTTCTTC. Translated, it gives CASSQNTGTSGAVNEQFF.

This clone was recorded a few times. V is TRBV28 and J is TRBJ1-4; D is undetermined. Germline V gene data show CDR1 as MDHEN and CDR2 as SYDVKM. CDR3 length: 14 amino acids. V shed 2 bases and J shed 7 bases, with 11 bases lying between them. CDR3 coding DNA: TGTGCCAGCAGTTTACAGGCATTGGGTGAAAAACTGTTTTTT. Its translation is CASSLQALGEKLFF.

The chain employs TRBV7-6 and TRBJ1-4; the D gene is possibly TRBD1 (5 bases). The ends were cut back, 0 bases at V and 0 bases at J, with 11 bases in the middle. Germline V CDR1 and CDR2: SGHVS, FNYEAQ. There are 17 residues in the CDR3. CDR3 nucleotide sequence: TGTGCCAGCAGCTTAGCTGGTAGGGGCGCAACTAATGAAAAACTGTTTTTT. Translation: CASSLAGRGATNEKLFF. The full variable domain, in which reference TRBV7-6 and TRBJ1-4 provide the parts outside the CDR3, is GAGVSQSPRYKVTKRGQDVALRCDPISGHVSLYWYRQALGQGPEFLTYFNYEAQQDKSGLPNDRFSAERPEGSISTLTIQRTEQRDSAMYRCASSLAGRGATNEKLFFGSGTQLSVL.